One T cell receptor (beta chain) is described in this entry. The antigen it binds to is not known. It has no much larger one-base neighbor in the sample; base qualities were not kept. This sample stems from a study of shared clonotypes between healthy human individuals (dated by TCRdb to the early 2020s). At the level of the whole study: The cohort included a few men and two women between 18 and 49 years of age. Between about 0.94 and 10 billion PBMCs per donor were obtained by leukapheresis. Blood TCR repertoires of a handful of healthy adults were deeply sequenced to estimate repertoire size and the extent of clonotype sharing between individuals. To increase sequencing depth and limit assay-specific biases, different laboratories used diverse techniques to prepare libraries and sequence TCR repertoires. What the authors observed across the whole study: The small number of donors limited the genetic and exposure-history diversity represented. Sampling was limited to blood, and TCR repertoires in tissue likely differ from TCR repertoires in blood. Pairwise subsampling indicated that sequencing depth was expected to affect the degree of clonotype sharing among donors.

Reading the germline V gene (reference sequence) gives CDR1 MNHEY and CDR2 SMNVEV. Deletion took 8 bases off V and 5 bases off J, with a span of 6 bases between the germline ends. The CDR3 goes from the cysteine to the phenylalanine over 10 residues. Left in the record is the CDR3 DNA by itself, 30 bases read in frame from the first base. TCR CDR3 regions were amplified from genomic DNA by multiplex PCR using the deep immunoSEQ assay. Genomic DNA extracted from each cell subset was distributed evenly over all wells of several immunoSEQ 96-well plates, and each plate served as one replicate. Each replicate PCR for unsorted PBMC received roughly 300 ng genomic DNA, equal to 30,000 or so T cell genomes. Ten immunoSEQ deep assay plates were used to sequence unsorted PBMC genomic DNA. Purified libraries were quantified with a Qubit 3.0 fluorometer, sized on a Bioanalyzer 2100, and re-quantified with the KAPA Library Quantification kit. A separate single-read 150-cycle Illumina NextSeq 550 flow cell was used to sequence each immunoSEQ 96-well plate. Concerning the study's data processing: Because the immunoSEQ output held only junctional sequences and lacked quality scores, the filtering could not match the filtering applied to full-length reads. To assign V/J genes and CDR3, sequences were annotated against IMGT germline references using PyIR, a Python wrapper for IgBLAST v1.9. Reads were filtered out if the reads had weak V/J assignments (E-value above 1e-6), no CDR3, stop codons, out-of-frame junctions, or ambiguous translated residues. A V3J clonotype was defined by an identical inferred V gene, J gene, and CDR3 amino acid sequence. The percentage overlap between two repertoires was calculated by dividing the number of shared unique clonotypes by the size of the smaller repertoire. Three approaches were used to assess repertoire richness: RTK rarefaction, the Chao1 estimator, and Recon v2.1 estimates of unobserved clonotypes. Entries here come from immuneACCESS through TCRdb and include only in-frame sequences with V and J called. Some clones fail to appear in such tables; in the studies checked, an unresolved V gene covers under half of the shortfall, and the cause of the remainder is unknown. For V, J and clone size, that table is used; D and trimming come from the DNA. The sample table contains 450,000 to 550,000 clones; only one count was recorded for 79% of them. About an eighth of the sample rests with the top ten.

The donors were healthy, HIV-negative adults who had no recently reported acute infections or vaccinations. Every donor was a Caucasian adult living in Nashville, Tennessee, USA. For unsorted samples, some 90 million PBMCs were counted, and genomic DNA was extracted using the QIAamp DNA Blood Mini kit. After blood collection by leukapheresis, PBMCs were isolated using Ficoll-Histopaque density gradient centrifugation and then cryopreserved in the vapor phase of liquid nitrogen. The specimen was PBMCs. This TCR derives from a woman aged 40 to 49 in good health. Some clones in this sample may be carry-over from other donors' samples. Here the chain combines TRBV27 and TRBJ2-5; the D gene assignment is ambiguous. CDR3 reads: CASGRETQYF. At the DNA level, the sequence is TGTGCCAGCGGAAGGGAGACCCAGTACTTC.